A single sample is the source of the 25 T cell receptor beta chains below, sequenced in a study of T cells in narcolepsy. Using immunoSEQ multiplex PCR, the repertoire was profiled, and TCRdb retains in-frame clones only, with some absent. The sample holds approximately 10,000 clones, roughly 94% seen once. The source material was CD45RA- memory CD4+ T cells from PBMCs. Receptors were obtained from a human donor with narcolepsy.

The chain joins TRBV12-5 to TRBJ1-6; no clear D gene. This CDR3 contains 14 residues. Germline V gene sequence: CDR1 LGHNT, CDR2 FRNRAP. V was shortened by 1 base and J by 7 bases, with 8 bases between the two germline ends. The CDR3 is CASGLGQTNSPLHF. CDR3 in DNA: TGTGCTAGTGGTTTGGGACAAACCAATTCACCCCTCCACTTT.

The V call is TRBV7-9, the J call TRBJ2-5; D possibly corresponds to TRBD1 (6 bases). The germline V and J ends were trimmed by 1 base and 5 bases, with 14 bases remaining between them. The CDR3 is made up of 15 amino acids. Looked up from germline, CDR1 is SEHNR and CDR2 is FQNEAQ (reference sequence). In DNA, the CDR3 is TGTGCCAGCAGCTTAGGTTCAGGGGATGGGGAGACCCAGTACTTC. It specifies CASSLGSGDGETQYF.

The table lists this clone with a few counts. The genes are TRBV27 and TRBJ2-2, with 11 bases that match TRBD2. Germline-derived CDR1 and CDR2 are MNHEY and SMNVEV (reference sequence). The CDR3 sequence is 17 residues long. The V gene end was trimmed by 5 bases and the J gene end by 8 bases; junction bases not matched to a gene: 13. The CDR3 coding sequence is TGTGCCAGCAGTCCCATAGGACTAGCGGGTGCTGGGGGGGAGCTGTTTTTT. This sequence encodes CASSPIGLAGAGGELFF.

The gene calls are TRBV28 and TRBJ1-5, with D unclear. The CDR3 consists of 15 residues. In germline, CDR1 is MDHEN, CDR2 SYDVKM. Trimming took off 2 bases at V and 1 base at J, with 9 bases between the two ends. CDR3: CASSLLGFSNQPQHF. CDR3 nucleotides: TGTGCCAGCAGTTTACTGGGATTCAGCAATCAGCCCCAGCATTTT.

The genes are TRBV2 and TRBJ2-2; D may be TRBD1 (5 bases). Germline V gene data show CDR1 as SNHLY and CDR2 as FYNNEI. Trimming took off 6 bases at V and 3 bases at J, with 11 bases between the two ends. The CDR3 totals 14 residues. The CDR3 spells CASSPQGHTGELFF. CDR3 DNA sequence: TGTGCCAGCAGCCCCCAGGGTCACACCGGGGAGCTGTTTTTT.

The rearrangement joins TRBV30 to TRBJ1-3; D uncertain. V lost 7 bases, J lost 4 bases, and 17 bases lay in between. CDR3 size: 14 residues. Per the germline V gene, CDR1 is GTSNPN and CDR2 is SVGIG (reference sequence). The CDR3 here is CASPSVTAGNTIYF. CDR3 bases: TGTGCCTCACCCTCTGTTACTGCGGGAAACACCATATATTTT.

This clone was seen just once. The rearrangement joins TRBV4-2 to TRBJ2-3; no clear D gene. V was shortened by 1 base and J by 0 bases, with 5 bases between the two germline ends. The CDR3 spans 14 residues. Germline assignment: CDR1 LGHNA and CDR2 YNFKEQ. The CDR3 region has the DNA TGTGCCAGCAGCCAAGGGCTTAGCACAGATACGCAGTATTTT. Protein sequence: CASSQGLSTDTQYF.

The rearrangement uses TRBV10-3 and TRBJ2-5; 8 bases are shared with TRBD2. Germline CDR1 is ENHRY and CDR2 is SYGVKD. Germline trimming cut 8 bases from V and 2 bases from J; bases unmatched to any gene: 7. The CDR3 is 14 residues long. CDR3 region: CAIGRGGKQETQYF. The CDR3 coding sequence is TGTGCCATCGGTCGGGGGGGAAAACAAGAGACCCAGTACTTC.

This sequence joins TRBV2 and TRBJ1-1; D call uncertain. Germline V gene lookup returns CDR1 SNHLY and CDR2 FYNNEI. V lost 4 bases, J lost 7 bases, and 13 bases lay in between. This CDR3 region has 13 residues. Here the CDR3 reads CASSADGGSEAFF. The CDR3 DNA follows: TGTGCCAGCAGTGCGGACGGAGGGAGTGAAGCTTTCTTT.

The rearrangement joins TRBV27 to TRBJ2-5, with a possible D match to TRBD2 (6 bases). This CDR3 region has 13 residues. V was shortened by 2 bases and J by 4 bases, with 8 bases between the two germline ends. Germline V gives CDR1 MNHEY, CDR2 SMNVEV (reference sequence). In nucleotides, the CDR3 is TGTGCCAGCAGTTTACCGGGACTAGAGACCCAGTACTTC. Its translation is CASSLPGLETQYF.

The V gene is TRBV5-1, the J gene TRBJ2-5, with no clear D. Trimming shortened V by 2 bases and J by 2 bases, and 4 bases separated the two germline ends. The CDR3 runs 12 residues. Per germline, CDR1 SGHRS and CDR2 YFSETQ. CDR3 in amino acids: CASSLQQETQYF. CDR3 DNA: TGCGCCAGCAGCTTACAGCAAGAGACCCAGTACTTC. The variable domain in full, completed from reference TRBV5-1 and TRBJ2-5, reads KAGVTQTPRYLIKTRGQQVTLSCSPISGHRSVSWYQQTPGQGLQFLFEYFSETQRNKGNFPGRFSGRQFSNSRSEMNVSTLELGDSALYLCASSLQQETQYFGPGTRLLVL.

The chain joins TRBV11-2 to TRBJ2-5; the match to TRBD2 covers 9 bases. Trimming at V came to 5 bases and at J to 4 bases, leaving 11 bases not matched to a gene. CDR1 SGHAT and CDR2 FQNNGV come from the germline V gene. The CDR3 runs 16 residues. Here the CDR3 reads CASSPGWREGGETQYF. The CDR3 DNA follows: TGTGCCAGCAGCCCAGGATGGCGGGAGGGCGGAGAGACCCAGTACTTC.

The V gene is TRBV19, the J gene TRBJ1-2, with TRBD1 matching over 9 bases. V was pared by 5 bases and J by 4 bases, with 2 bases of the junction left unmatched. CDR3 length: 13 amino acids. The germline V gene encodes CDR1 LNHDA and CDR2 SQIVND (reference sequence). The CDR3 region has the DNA TGTGCCAGTAGTTCGACAGGGGGCTATGGCTACACCTTC. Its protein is CASSSTGGYGYTF. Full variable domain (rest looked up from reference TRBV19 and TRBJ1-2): DGGITQSPKYLFRKEGQNVTLSCEQNLNHDAMYWYRQDPGQGLRLIYYSQIVNDFQKGDIAEGYSVSREKKESFPLTVTSAQKNPTAFYLCASSSTGGYGYTFGSGTRLTVV.

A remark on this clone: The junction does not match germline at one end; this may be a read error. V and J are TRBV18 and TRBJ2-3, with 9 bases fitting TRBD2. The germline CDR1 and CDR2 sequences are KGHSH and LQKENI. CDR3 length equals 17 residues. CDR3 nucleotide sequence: TGTGCCAGCTCACCGATTGGGACTAGCAGTAGCACAGATACGCTGTATTTT. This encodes CASSPIGTSSSTDTLYF.

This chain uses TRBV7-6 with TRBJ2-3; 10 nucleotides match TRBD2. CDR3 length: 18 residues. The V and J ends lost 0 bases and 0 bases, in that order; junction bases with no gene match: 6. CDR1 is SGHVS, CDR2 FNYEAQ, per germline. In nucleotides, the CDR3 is TGTGCCAGCAGCTTAGCCCTCCCGACTAGCGGGAGCACAGATACGCAGTATTTT. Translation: CASSLALPTSGSTDTQYF. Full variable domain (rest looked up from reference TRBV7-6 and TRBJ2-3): GAGVSQSPRYKVTKRGQDVALRCDPISGHVSLYWYRQALGQGPEFLTYFNYEAQQDKSGLPNDRFSAERPEGSISTLTIQRTEQRDSAMYRCASSLALPTSGSTDTQYFGPGTRLTVL.

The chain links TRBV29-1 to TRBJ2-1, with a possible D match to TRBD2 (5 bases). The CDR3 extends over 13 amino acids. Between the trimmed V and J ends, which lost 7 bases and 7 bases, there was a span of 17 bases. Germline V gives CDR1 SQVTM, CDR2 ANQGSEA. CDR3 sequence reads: CSGGQATGNEQFF. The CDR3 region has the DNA TGCAGCGGAGGTCAGGCAACGGGGAATGAGCAGTTCTTC.

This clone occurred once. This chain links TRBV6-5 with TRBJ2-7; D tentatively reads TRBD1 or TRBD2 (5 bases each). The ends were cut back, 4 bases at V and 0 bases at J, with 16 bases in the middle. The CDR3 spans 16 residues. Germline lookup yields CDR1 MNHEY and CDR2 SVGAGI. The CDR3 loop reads CASSFLRGRSSYEQYF. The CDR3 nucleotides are TGTGCCAGCAGTTTCTTACGGGGCAGAAGCTCCTACGAGCAGTACTTC.

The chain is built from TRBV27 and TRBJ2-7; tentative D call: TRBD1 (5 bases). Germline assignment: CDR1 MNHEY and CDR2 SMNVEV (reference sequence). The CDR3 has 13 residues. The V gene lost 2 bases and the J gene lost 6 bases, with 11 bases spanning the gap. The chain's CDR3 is CASSLSRQGEQYF. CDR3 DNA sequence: TGTGCCAGCAGTTTAAGCAGGCAGGGCGAGCAGTACTTC.

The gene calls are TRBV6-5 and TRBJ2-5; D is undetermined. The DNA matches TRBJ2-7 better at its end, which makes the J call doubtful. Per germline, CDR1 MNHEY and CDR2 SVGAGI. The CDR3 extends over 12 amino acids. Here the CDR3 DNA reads TGTGCCAGCAGTAAGAGCAAATACGAGCAGTACTTC. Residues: CASSKSKYEQYF.

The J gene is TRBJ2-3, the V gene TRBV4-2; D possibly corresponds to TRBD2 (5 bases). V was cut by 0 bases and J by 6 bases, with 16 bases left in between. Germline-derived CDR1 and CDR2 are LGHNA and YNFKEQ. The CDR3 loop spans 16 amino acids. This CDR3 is CASSQDRDWRGDTQYF. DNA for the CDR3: TGTGCCAGCAGCCAAGATCGGGATTGGCGTGGCGATACGCAGTATTTT.

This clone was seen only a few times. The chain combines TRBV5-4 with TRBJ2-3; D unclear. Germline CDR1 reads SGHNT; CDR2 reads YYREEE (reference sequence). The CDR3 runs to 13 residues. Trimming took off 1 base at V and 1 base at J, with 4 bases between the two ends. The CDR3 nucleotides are TGTGCCAGCAGCTTGAGGGGCACAGATACGCAGTATTTT. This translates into CASSLRGTDTQYF.

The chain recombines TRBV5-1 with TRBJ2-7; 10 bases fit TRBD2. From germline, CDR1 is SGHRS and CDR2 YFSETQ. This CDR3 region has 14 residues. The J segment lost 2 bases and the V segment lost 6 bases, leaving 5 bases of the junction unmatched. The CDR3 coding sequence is TGCGCCAGCACCAGGACTAGCGGAGCCTACGAGCAGTACTTC. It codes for CASTRTSGAYEQYF.

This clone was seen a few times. CDR3: CASSQQTASEKLFF. The CDR3 bases are TGTGCCAGCAGCCAACAGACTGCATCGGAAAAACTGTTTTTT. The chain couples TRBV14 to TRBJ1-4; unclear D gene. V lost 2 bases to trimming and J lost 8 bases, with 12 bases between them. The CDR3 spans 14 residues. CDR1 and CDR2 from the germline V gene are SGHDN and FVKESK.

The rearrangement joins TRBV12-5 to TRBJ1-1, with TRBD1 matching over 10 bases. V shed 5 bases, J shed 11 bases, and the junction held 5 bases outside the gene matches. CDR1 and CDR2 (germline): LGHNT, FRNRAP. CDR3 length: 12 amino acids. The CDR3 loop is CASGLGQGEAFF. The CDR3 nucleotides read TGTGCTAGTGGTCTAGGACAGGGGGAGGCTTTCTTT. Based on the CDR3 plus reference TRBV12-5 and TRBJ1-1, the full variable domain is DARVTQTPRHKVTEMGQEVTMRCQPILGHNTVFWYRQTMMQGLELLAYFRNRAPLDDSGMPKDRFSAEMPDATLATLKIQPSEPRDSAVYFCASGLGQGEAFFGQGTRLTVV.

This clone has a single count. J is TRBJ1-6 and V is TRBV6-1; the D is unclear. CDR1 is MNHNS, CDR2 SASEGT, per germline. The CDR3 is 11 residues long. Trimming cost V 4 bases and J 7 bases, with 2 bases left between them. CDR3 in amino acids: CASSANSPLHF. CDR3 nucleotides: TGTGCCAGCAGTGCCAATTCACCCCTCCACTTT.